A single T cell receptor beta chain is shown here with its context. This sample was included in a study of shared clonotypes between healthy human individuals. Repertoires were generated with immunoSEQ multiplex PCR, while TCRdb's copy carries only in-frame clones and drops some. The data show 2 million to 2.5 million clones, with around 90% seen just once and around 0.35% held by the top ten. This TCR was sampled from a man aged 18 to 30 in good health. Some clones in this sample may be carry-over from other donors' samples. Sequencing used naive CD4+ T cells from PBMCs. Subset defined: CD45RA+ positively selected.

CDR3 sequence reads: CASSIVRGPSYEQYF. CDR3 coding DNA: TGTGCCAGTAGTATAGTAAGGGGCCCTTCCTACGAGCAGTACTTC. V usage is TRBV19 and J usage is TRBJ2-7; tentative D call: TRBD1 (5 bases). V shed 1 base and J shed 1 base, with 11 bases lying between them. The CDR3 runs 15 residues. In germline, CDR1 is LNHDA, CDR2 SQIVND (reference sequence).